Sequencing of this T cell receptor (beta chain) was carried out in a study of T and B cells in COVID-19 patients. Study as a whole: Of about 22 active-infection patients, 15 to 18 carried comorbidities linked to unfavorable COVID-19 outcome.

This clonotype has just a few counts. TRB rearrangements were amplified by multiplex PCR with BIOMED2 TRB-A/B primers. TCRdb re-derived calls from the multiplex PCR reads in MiXCR, one entry per CDR3 protein. The sample has approximately 11,000 distinct CDR3 sequences, nearly 30% seen once. Blood genomic DNA input for TRB amplification was about 240-550 ng. Germline V gene lookup returns CDR1 SGHRS and CDR2 YFSETQ. This CDR3 comprises 15 residues. Between the trimmed V and J ends, which lost 4 bases and 9 bases, there was a span of 17 bases. The sequence was obtained from a human donor who had recovered from COVID-19. Sequenced sample: blood. This sequence joins TRBV5-1 and TRBJ1-6; a weak D match, TRBD1 (6 bases). The chain's CDR3 is CASSRTEAVGSPLHF. CDR3 DNA sequence: TGCGCCAGCAGCCGGACAGAGGCAGTGGGTTCACCCCTCCACTTT.